Listed here are 21 T cell receptor beta chains from one sample, sequenced in a study of cytomegalovirus exposure and HLA in healthy donors. In the PCR, 60 Vbeta and 13 Jbeta primers were used. This table comes from immunoSEQ multiplex PCR, and its TCRdb copy is limited to in-frame clones, with some not included. This table has some 180,000 clones, around 73% appearing once. Sequenced: PBMCs. Source of these receptors: a woman aged 18-29 years in good health and CMV-seropositive.

This clone was seen more than once but under ten times. V and J are TRBV5-4 and TRBJ1-1; D possibly corresponds to TRBD1 (5 bases). This CDR3 has 12 amino acids. CDR1 SGHNT and CDR2 YYREEE come from the germline V gene (reference sequence). V lost 3 bases and J lost 4, with 7 bases in between. The CDR3, as DNA: TGTGCCAGCAGCTCCGGGGGCACTGAAGCTTTCTTT. It codes for CASSSGGTEAFF.

In DNA form, the CDR3 reads TGTGCCACCAGGACAGGCAGCTCCTACGAGCAGTACTTC. Translated, it gives CATRTGSSYEQYF. The J gene is TRBJ2-7, the V gene TRBV7-9, with 7 nucleotides matching TRBD1. Germline-derived CDR1 and CDR2 are SEHNR and FQNEAQ (reference sequence). With V trimmed by 10 bases and J by 0 bases, 6 bases remained unmatched. The CDR3 contains 13 residues.

The genes are TRBV7-2 and TRBJ2-1, with 8 bases identical to TRBD1. Trimming took 3 bases from V and 6 from J; bases not matched to a gene: 7. This CDR3 has 15 residues. Per the germline V gene, CDR1 is SGHTA and CDR2 is FQGNSA. The CDR3 loop is CASSFKSTGANEQFF. CDR3 sequence (DNA): TGTGCCAGCAGCTTTAAATCGACAGGGGCCAATGAGCAGTTCTTC.

A remark on this clone: The sample contains more than one DNA sequence encoding this CDR3. This chain joins TRBV9 and TRBJ2-7; TRBD1 is a possible D gene (6 bases). Germline V gene data show CDR1 as SGDLS and CDR2 as YYNGEE. CDR3 size: 15 residues. Trimming took off 0 bases at V and 0 bases at J, with 10 bases between the two ends. The CDR3 is CASSVGTASSYEQYF. The CDR3 nucleotides are TGTGCCAGCAGCGTAGGGACAGCCAGCTCCTACGAGCAGTACTTC.

This clone was observed a single time. The chain links TRBV4-1 to TRBJ1-1; D is perhaps TRBD1 (6 bases). The V end was cut by 4 bases, the J end by 6 bases, with 18 bases between. From germline, CDR1 is MGHRA and CDR2 YSYEKL. The CDR3 is 15 residues long. The CDR3 reads CASSRPGLAGAEAFF. The CDR3, as DNA: TGCGCCAGCAGCCGCCCAGGGCTGGCAGGGGCTGAAGCTTTCTTT.

The gene calls are TRBV28 and TRBJ1-1, with 7 bases fitting TRBD1. V shed 6 bases, J shed 6 bases, and the junction held 10 bases outside the gene matches. Germline V lookup: CDR1 MDHEN, CDR2 SYDVKM. The CDR3 is made up of 14 amino acids. The CDR3 DNA sequence: TGTGCCAGCAGCAGACAGGGAAGTTTTCCTGAAGCTTTCTTT. Its translation: CASSRQGSFPEAFF.

V usage is TRBV10-3 and J usage is TRBJ1-6; D not resolved. This CDR3 has 14 residues. CDR1 is ENHRY and CDR2 is SYGVKD in the germline V gene. V was trimmed by 6 bases and J by 10 bases, leaving 16 bases between them. The CDR3 DNA sequence: TGTGCCATCAGAGGAACGGCGGGAGACTCACCCCTCCACTTT. Translated: CAIRGTAGDSPLHF.

This clone occurred once. This sequence joins TRBV11-1 and TRBJ2-2; D may be TRBD1 (6 bases). This CDR3 is built from 14 residues. The V end was cut by 5 bases, the J end by 1 base, with 8 bases between. Germline V CDR1 and CDR2: SGHAT, FQDESV (reference sequence). CDR3 coding DNA: TGTGCCAGCAGCCTCAGGGGGAACACCGGGGAGCTGTTTTTT. Its protein product is CASSLRGNTGELFF.

J is TRBJ1-1 and V is TRBV7-9; no reliable D call. The CDR3 runs 12 residues. The V and J ends lost 5 bases and 7 bases respectively, with 11 bases between them. CDR1 and CDR2 from the germline V gene are SEHNR and FQNEAQ (reference sequence). The CDR3 reads CASSPAVNEAFF. The CDR3 DNA reads as TGTGCCAGCAGCCCCGCGGTTAATGAAGCTTTCTTT.

The chain uses TRBV6-4 and TRBJ2-3, with TRBD1 matching 8 bases. Germline V CDR1 and CDR2: MRHNA, SNTAGT. Trimming at V came to 3 bases and at J to 2 bases, leaving 7 bases not matched to a gene. CDR3 length equals 16 residues. The CDR3 here is CASSEPRQGTTDTQYF. CDR3 bases: TGTGCCAGCAGTGAACCTCGACAGGGGACCACAGATACGCAGTATTTT.

The genes are TRBV29-1 and TRBJ2-7, with 8 bases matching TRBD1. The CDR3 loop spans 13 amino acids. Trimming removed 7 bases from V and 6 bases from J; junction bases left unmatched: 11. Per germline, CDR1 SQVTM and CDR2 ANQGSEA. The CDR3 protein is CSAFGQGRREQYF. The CDR3 region has the DNA TGCAGCGCATTTGGACAGGGAAGGCGCGAGCAGTACTTC.

The genes are TRBV9 and TRBJ1-1, with unresolved D. The germline V and J ends were trimmed by 1 base and 0 bases, with 4 bases remaining between them. The CDR3 covers 13 residues. CDR1 is SGDLS, CDR2 YYNGEE, per germline. CDR3 sequence: CASSVTVNTEAFF. Here the CDR3 DNA reads TGTGCCAGCAGCGTAACAGTGAACACTGAAGCTTTCTTT. The entire variable domain, with the rest obtained from reference TRBV9 and TRBJ1-1, is as follows: DSGVTQTPKHLITATGQRVTLRCSPRSGDLSVYWYQQSLDQGLQFLIQYYNGEERAKGNILERFSAQQFPDLHSELNLSSLELGDSALYFCASSVTVNTEAFFGQGTRLTVV.

V and J are TRBV14 and TRBJ2-2, with D possibly TRBD2 on 6 matching bases. Germline CDR1 and CDR2: SGHDN and FVKESK. V shed 3 bases and J shed 6 bases, with 17 bases lying between them. This CDR3 contains 16 residues. Written as DNA, the CDR3 is TGTGCCAGCAGCCACCTAGGGGACTCCTCAGCCGGGGAGCTGTTTTTT. Translated: CASSHLGDSSAGELFF.

This clone came up once. The gene calls are TRBV18 and TRBJ1-3, with D hard to call. This CDR3 spans 15 amino acids. Germline lookup yields CDR1 KGHSH and CDR2 LQKENI. The V and J ends lost 3 bases and 0 bases respectively, with 9 bases between them. CDR3 residues: CASSPMGVSGNTIYF. The DNA of the CDR3 is TGTGCCAGCTCACCGATGGGAGTCTCTGGAAACACCATATATTTT.

This sequence joins TRBV30 and TRBJ1-1; D remains unclear. Germline V CDR1 and CDR2: GTSNPN, SVGIG (reference sequence). CDR3 length: 13 amino acids. V dropped 4 bases and J dropped 5 bases, with 14 bases sitting between them. The CDR3 spells CAWKPPGDTEAFF. DNA of the CDR3: TGTGCCTGGAAACCACCCGGGGATACTGAAGCTTTCTTT.

The chain couples TRBV7-2 to TRBJ2-1; TRBD1 agrees at 9 bases. The V and J ends lost 5 bases and 3 bases, in that order; junction bases with no gene match: 5. The CDR3 covers 15 residues. Germline V lookup: CDR1 SGHTA, CDR2 FQGNSA. The CDR3 sequence is CASSVGTGLYNEQFF. The CDR3 nucleotides read TGTGCCAGCAGCGTCGGGACAGGGCTCTACAATGAGCAGTTCTTC.

The chain uses TRBV6-5 and TRBJ2-2, with D possibly matching TRBD2 (6 bases). V was clipped by 7 bases and J by 3 bases, with 9 bases between them. CDR1 and CDR2 (germline): MNHEY, SVGAGI. The CDR3 loop spans 13 amino acids. The CDR3 loop is CASTRGDTGELFF. The CDR3 DNA reads as TGTGCCAGCACCCGCGGGGACACCGGGGAGCTGTTTTTT.

The rearrangement uses TRBV4-2 and TRBJ2-5, with 11 bases matching TRBD2. The CDR3 spans 19 residues. The V gene end was trimmed by 0 bases and the J gene end by 1 base; junction bases not matched to a gene: 10. Germline V gene sequence: CDR1 LGHNA, CDR2 YNFKEQ. CDR3 nucleotides: TGTGCCAGCAGCCAAGATTCTAGCGGGGGGCCGCGGGGCCAAGAGACCCAGTACTTC. Translation: CASSQDSSGGPRGQETQYF.

The chain is built from TRBV4-1 and TRBJ2-5, with 12 bases identical to TRBD2. The end of the DNA aligns better with TRBJ2-7, so the J call may be wrong. This CDR3 region has 15 residues. Germline V CDR1 and CDR2: MGHRA, YSYEKL. The DNA for the CDR3 is TGCGCCAGCAGCCAGCTAGCGGGGGGGCCCTACGAGCAGTACTTC. Encoded protein: CASSQLAGGPYEQYF.

V and J are TRBV10-2 and TRBJ2-7; D not resolved. Germline V gene sequence: CDR1 WSHSY, CDR2 SAAADI. Trimming removed 6 bases at V and 3 bases at J, with 18 bases between. The CDR3 extends over 15 amino acids. CDR3 protein: CASRPQPEASYEQYF. The CDR3 DNA sequence: TGCGCCAGCAGACCCCAGCCAGAGGCCAGCTACGAGCAGTACTTC.

The genes are TRBV5-4 and TRBJ2-7; 7 positions agree with TRBD2. This CDR3 contains 15 residues. V dropped 3 bases and J dropped 5; count of bases not matched to a gene: 11. Per the germline V gene, CDR1 is SGHNT and CDR2 is YYREEE (reference sequence). The CDR3 nucleotides read TGTGCCAGCAGCTGGGGGGGGGTAGCACTAGACGAGCAGTACTTC. Translation gives CASSWGGVALDEQYF.